A single sample gave rise to the 6 T cell receptor beta chains below, sequenced in a study of T cells in Graves' hyperthyroidism and ophthalmopathy (dated by TCRdb to about 2019). The library was prepared using multiplex PCR. For sequencing, an Illumina HiSeq 2000 was employed. The TCR beta CDR3 regions were amplified from the RNA transcripts. For the first round of RT-PCR on the TCR CDR3, the HTBI primer set was used together with the Qiagen OneStep RT-PCR kit. TCRdb handled the public reads itself, with Q25 trimming in fastp and clone calling in MiXCR, and kept productive beta chains. Every entry covers one CDR3 protein and lists the most common genes and DNA from its rows. This sample has around 420,000 distinct CDR3 sequences in its table, and 15% to 18% of those were observed once. The leading ten clones occupy roughly an eighth of the sample. Sequences were obtained from blood. The receptors derive from a woman between 18 and 29 years old with Graves' hyperthyroidism.

This chain connects TRBV11-1 to TRBJ2-7; TRBD2 aligns across 13 bases. The germline gives CDR1 SGHAT, CDR2 FQDESV (reference sequence). This CDR3 spans 12 amino acids. The CDR3 here is CERLAGGREQYF. The CDR3 DNA is TGTGAACGACTAGCGGGGGGTCGGGAGCAGTACTTC.

This clonotype was found a few times. The chain uses TRBV27 and TRBJ1-1; 7 bases map to TRBD1. The length of the CDR3 is 15 residues. Trimming took 5 bases from V and 5 from J; bases not matched to a gene: 11. Germline loops: CDR1 MNHEY, CDR2 SMNVEV (reference sequence). CDR3 sequence reads: CASSPRGRGSTEAFF. CDR3 nucleotides: TGTGCCAGCAGTCCTCGGGGCAGGGGGTCGACTGAAGCTTTCTTT.

This clonotype was observed a few times. This chain connects TRBV4-3 to TRBJ1-2, with D unresolved. This CDR3 contains 14 residues. V was trimmed by 1 base and J by 3 bases, leaving 9 bases between them. Germline values: CDR1 LGHNA, CDR2 YSLEER. The CDR3 here is CASSQGGSHYGYTF. DNA for the CDR3: TGCGCCAGCAGCCAAGGCGGGAGTCACTATGGCTACACCTTC.

The chain joins TRBV6-5 to TRBJ2-3; 7 positions match TRBD2. The CDR3 has 15 residues. With V trimmed by 2 bases and J by 3 bases, 5 bases remained unmatched. The V gene's germline CDR1 is MNHEY and CDR2 SVGAGI. The CDR3 reads CASSYGLAGTDTQYF. The CDR3 coding sequence is TGTGCCAGCAGTTACGGGTTAGCGGGTACAGATACGCAGTATTTT.

This clonotype was observed a handful of times. The CDR3 spells CASSRSGGADTEAFF. CDR3 bases: TGTGCCAGCAGCCGATCAGGGGGCGCCGACACTGAAGCTTTCTTT. J is TRBJ1-1 and V is TRBV5-4; 8 nucleotides match TRBD1. The germline V gene encodes CDR1 SGHNT and CDR2 YYREEE (reference sequence). The CDR3 is 15 residues long. The ends lost 4 bases at V and 3 bases at J; junction bases unmatched: 8.

This clonotype was observed a handful of times. An end of the junction differs from the germline gene, which may be a read error. The chain links TRBV20-1 to TRBJ2-7; no clear D gene. The CDR3 has 11 residues. Per the germline V gene, CDR1 is DFQATT and CDR2 is SNEGSKA (reference sequence). The CDR3 reads CSAKDGYEQHF. The CDR3 DNA reads as TGCAGTGCAAAGGACGGCTACGAGCAGCACTTC.